The next 20 T cell receptor beta chains were all read from a single sample in a study of blood T cells in healthy people across ages. Sample-barcoded 5' priming and a J-beta primer mix drove a second PCR of roughly 6 to 12 cycles. One entry per CDR3 protein results from TCRdb running MiXCR on the 5' RACE reads. The sample records about 1.6 million distinct CDR3 sequences, around 35% being singletons. The sequenced sample consisted of blood. These TCRs come from a woman in her twenties or thirties in good health.

The rearrangement uses TRBV20-1 and TRBJ2-7; TRBD2 agrees at 7 bases. The CDR3 contains 13 residues. V shed 5 bases and J 9 bases; nucleotides not matched to a gene: 13. Germline CDR1 and CDR2: DFQATT and SNEGSKA (reference sequence). CDR3 sequence (DNA): TGCAGTGCTCATAGCGGGCGTATGGGACCGCAGTACTTC. Translated: CSAHSGRMGPQYF.

This chain links TRBV2 with TRBJ2-5, with 10 nucleotides matching TRBD1. V trimming: 4 bases; J trimming: 5 bases; junction bases outside the gene matches: 7. Germline V gene data show CDR1 as SNHLY and CDR2 as FYNNEI. The CDR3 extends over 15 amino acids. CDR3 sequence: CASSGQGTGAETQYF. The DNA of the CDR3 is TGTGCCAGCAGTGGGCAAGGGACAGGGGCCGAGACCCAGTACTTC.

The chain combines TRBV9 with TRBJ2-1; 9 bases map to TRBD2. V was pared by 4 bases and J by 2 bases, with 4 bases of the junction left unmatched. Germline loops: CDR1 SGDLS, CDR2 YYNGEE. The CDR3 runs to 15 residues. The CDR3 region is CASSFSGSAYNEQFF. CDR3 sequence (DNA): TGTGCCAGCAGCTTTAGCGGGAGTGCCTACAATGAGCAGTTCTTC.

A few counts support this clonotype. V and J are TRBV15 and TRBJ2-7; the D gene could be TRBD1 or TRBD2 (6 bases each). The CDR3 consists of 15 residues. Trimming stripped 2 bases from V and 6 bases from J, with 17 bases between. Per germline, CDR1 LNHNV and CDR2 YYDKDF (reference sequence). The CDR3 DNA reads TGTGCCACCAGCAGACAATCAGGGGTGGGGGGCGAGCAGTACTTC. It translates to CATSRQSGVGGEQYF.

This clonotype was found a few times. J is TRBJ2-1 and V is TRBV6-6; 16 bases agree with TRBD2. This CDR3 has 16 amino acids. V was clipped by 6 bases and J by 8 bases; unmatched bases: 7. Germline assignment: CDR1 MNHNY and CDR2 SVGAGI (reference sequence). DNA of the CDR3: TGTGCCAGCAGCCTCACCGGGACTAGCGGGAGGGATGAGCAGTTCTTC. This encodes CASSLTGTSGRDEQFF.

This clonotype has only a few counts. The chain's CDR3 is CSARASLETQYF. The CDR3 DNA follows: TGCAGTGCTAGAGCCTCGTTGGAGACCCAGTACTTC. The V gene is TRBV20-1, the J gene TRBJ2-5; D ambiguous. Germline-derived CDR1 and CDR2 are DFQATT and SNEGSKA (reference sequence). Deletions cut 1 base from V and 5 bases from J, with 8 bases between. The CDR3 spans 12 residues.

V and J are TRBV7-2 and TRBJ2-7; TRBD2 agrees at 8 bases. V lost 1 base, J lost 5 bases, and 13 bases stayed unmatched. The CDR3 spans 17 residues. Looked up from germline, CDR1 is SGHTA and CDR2 is FQGNSA. Here the CDR3 DNA reads TGTGCCAGCAGCTTAGGGAGCGGGGGCAGTTTTTTGAACGAGCAGTACTTC. It specifies CASSLGSGGSFLNEQYF.

About this clonotype itself: At one of its ends the junction is not consistent with the germline gene, which may arise from a read error. The V and J genes are TRBV5-1 and TRBJ2-5; TRBD1 is a possible D gene (5 bases). Germline CDR1 and CDR2: SGHRS and YFSETQ. This CDR3 region has 14 residues. The CDR3 region has the DNA TGCGCCAGCAGTCTCGGACACCACCATGAGACCCAGTACTTC. Protein: CASSLGHHHETQYF.

This chain connects TRBV24-1 to TRBJ2-3; the match to TRBD2 covers 7 bases. V lost 3 bases, J lost 0 bases, and 8 bases stayed unmatched. The CDR3 runs 17 residues. Germline assignment: CDR1 KGHDR and CDR2 SFDVKD. CDR3 loop: CATSDDGGEGSTDTQYF. The DNA of the CDR3 is TGTGCCACCAGTGATGATGGTGGGGAGGGAAGCACAGATACGCAGTATTTT.

The chain recombines TRBV2 with TRBJ2-1, with TRBD1 matching over 7 bases. This CDR3 is built from 15 residues. Trimming at V came to 5 bases and at J to 6 bases, leaving 10 bases not matched to a gene. Germline V gene data show CDR1 as SNHLY and CDR2 as FYNNEI. The CDR3, as DNA: TGTGCCAGCAGTCTCCGGGACAGAGGGAGCAATGAGCAGTTCTTC. Translating gives CASSLRDRGSNEQFF.

In its sample, this clonotype was seen once. The CDR3, as DNA: TGCGCCAGCAGTGAGTCGTGGGACAGGGTGGACAAAAACATTCAGTACTTC. Amino acids: CASSESWDRVDKNIQYF. The genes are TRBV10-1 and TRBJ2-5, with TRBD1 matching 9 bases. The J call may be faulty, since TRBJ2-4 better matches the DNA end. Germline CDR1 and CDR2: WNHNN and SYGVQD (reference sequence). The CDR3 has 17 amino acids.

This clonotype was found a few times. In nucleotides, the CDR3 is TGTGCCAGCAGCCCGACTACCTTATACTACGAGCAGTACTTC. It codes for CASSPTTLYYEQYF. The chain is built from TRBV7-8 and TRBJ2-7; tentative D call: TRBD2 (5 bases). This CDR3 spans 14 amino acids. The germline gives CDR1 SGHVS, CDR2 FQNEAQ. Trimming stripped 5 bases from V and 3 bases from J, with 14 bases between. The full variable domain, completed using reference TRBV7-8 and TRBJ2-7, is GAGVSQSPRYKVAKRGQDVALRCDPISGHVSLFWYQQALGQGPEFLTYFQNEAQLDKSGLPSDRFFAERPEGSVSTLKIQRTQQEDSAVYLCASSPTTLYYEQYFGPGTRLTVT.

V and J are TRBV20-1 and TRBJ1-1; D gene uncertain. V lost 1 base and J lost 5, with 14 bases in between. This CDR3 is built from 14 residues. Germline V lookup: CDR1 DFQATT, CDR2 SNEGSKA (reference sequence). The CDR3 loop reads CSARGQEVWTEAFF. CDR3 sequence (DNA): TGCAGTGCTAGAGGTCAGGAAGTGTGGACTGAAGCTTTCTTT.

This clonotype has just a few counts. This sequence joins TRBV7-9 and TRBJ1-2; D ambiguous. V was shortened by 1 base and J by 0 bases, with 6 bases between the two germline ends. Germline CDR1 is SEHNR and CDR2 is FQNEAQ (reference sequence). The CDR3 covers 14 residues. This CDR3 is CASSLESSNYGYTF. The CDR3 coding sequence is TGTGCCAGCAGCTTAGAGTCCTCTAACTATGGCTACACCTTC.

This clonotype was found many times. V and J are TRBV5-5 and TRBJ2-7, with D perhaps TRBD2 (5 bases). Per germline, CDR1 SGHKS and CDR2 YYEKEE (reference sequence). V lost 0 bases and J 6 bases, leaving 10 bases between the germline ends. CDR3 length: 13 amino acids. CDR3 bases: TGTGCCAGCAGCTTGGTAGGAGAGGGCGAGCAGTACTTC. This sequence encodes CASSLVGEGEQYF.

This sequence joins TRBV11-2 and TRBJ2-3, with 11 bases identical to TRBD2. Trimming cost V 5 bases and J 5 bases; bases outside gene matches: 6. CDR3 length: 15 residues. The germline V gene has CDR1 SGHAT and CDR2 FQNNGV. In nucleotides, the CDR3 is TGTGCCAGCAGCCTAAATAGCGGGGGGGGAGATACGCAGTATTTT. As protein: CASSLNSGGGDTQYF.

The CDR3 DNA reads as TGTGCCAGCAGCCCTGGACACTTATCGAACACCGGGGAGCTGTTTTTT. Translation: CASSPGHLSNTGELFF. The chain links TRBV6-6 to TRBJ2-2; possibly TRBD1 for D (5 bases). Germline V gene lookup returns CDR1 MNHNY and CDR2 SVGAGI (reference sequence). Trimming left V 6 bases short and J 0 bases short, with 14 bases between. This CDR3 has 16 residues.

V is TRBV3-1 and J is TRBJ2-7; 9 bases match TRBD2. The CDR3 extends over 15 amino acids. Germline trimming cut 0 bases from V and 5 bases from J; bases unmatched to any gene: 5. Germline values: CDR1 LGHDT, CDR2 YNNKEL (reference sequence). Written as DNA, the CDR3 is TGTGCCAGCAGCCAAGAAGTATTAGCGGGGGACGAGCAGTACTTC. Its translation is CASSQEVLAGDEQYF.

This clonotype was recorded a few times. The gene calls are TRBV10-3 and TRBJ1-6, with D tentatively TRBD1 (5 bases). The CDR3 has 14 residues. Germline V gene data show CDR1 as ENHRY and CDR2 as SYGVKD. The germline V and J ends were trimmed by 1 base and 6 bases, with 7 bases remaining between them. The CDR3 loop reads CAISEYRTNSPLHF. Here the CDR3 DNA reads TGTGCCATCAGTGAGTACAGGACTAATTCACCCCTCCACTTT.

Concerning this clonotype itself: Compared with germline, one end of the junction differs, possibly owing to a read error. This chain connects TRBV12-3 or TRBV12-4 to TRBJ2-3; D ambiguous. The length of the CDR3 is 17 residues. Here the CDR3 reads CASSLLVARVSADAQYF. CDR3 nucleotide sequence: TGTGCCAGCAGTCTTTTAGTGGCGAGAGTGAGCGCAGATGCGCAGTATTTC.